The 28 T cell receptor beta chains presented below share a single source sample, sequenced in a study of OX40 agonist ivuxolimab in advanced cancers. The data were produced by immunoSEQ multiplex PCR, yet TCRdb's version contains in-frame clones alone and is incomplete. The table includes 90,000 to 150,000 clones, approximately 90% detected once. Sequenced here: CD4+ or CD8+ T cells sorted from blood, sampled in a trial of the OX40 agonist ivuxolimab. The receptors here all came from an adult with an advanced solid tumor such as melanoma, head and neck, liver or kidney cancer.

Turning to this clone: At one of its ends the junction is not consistent with the germline gene, which may arise from a read error. The chain uses TRBV28 and TRBJ2-3; 9 positions agree with TRBD2. Germline assignment: CDR1 MDHEN and CDR2 SYDVKM. CDR3 length: 16 residues. The CDR3 reads CASSLAGGAEAETQYF. DNA of the CDR3: TGTGCCAGCAGCCTGGCGGGGGGGGCAGAGGCAGAAACGCAGTATTTT.

The chain employs TRBV19 and TRBJ2-2; D uncertain. CDR3 length: 12 residues. Germline CDR1 is LNHDA and CDR2 is SQIVND (reference sequence). Trimming cost V 3 bases and J 5 bases, with 4 bases left between them. In DNA, the CDR3 is TGTGCCAGTAGTATCCAGACCGGGGAGCTGTTTTTT. This gives the protein CASSIQTGELFF.

This chain connects TRBV2 to TRBJ2-1; TRBD1 aligns across 11 bases. Germline V gene lookup returns CDR1 SNHLY and CDR2 FYNNEI. J lost 6 bases, V lost 7 bases, and 11 bases had no gene match. The CDR3 consists of 16 residues. This CDR3 is CASIPPAGQGANEQFF. CDR3 sequence (DNA): TGTGCCAGCATCCCCCCGGCAGGACAGGGGGCCAATGAGCAGTTCTTC. The full variable domain, rest sourced from reference TRBV2 and TRBJ2-1, is EPEVTQTPSHQVTQMGQEVILRCVPISNHLYFYWYRQILGQKVEFLVSFYNNEISEKSEIFDDQFSVERPDGSNFTLKIRSTKLEDSAMYFCASIPPAGQGANEQFFGPGTRLTVL.

The V gene is TRBV25-1, the J gene TRBJ1-6, with 12 bases that match TRBD1. The CDR3 length is 17 residues. Unmatched junction bases numbered 10, after V lost 6 bases and J lost 7 bases. Germline V CDR1 and CDR2: MGHDK, SYGVNS. The CDR3 loop is CASSQPGTGGGNSPLHF. The CDR3, as DNA: TGTGCCAGCAGCCAACCTGGGACAGGGGGCGGAAATTCACCCCTCCACTTT.

This clone was seen only once. This chain links TRBV5-6 with TRBJ2-3, with D hard to call. Germline values: CDR1 SGHDT, CDR2 YYEEEE. The CDR3 totals 11 residues. The ends were cut back, 4 bases at V and 4 bases at J, with 4 bases in the middle. CDR3 coding DNA: TGTGCCAGCAGCCGTGCAGATACGCAGTATTTT. Translation gives CASSRADTQYF.

The chain carries TRBV7-6 and TRBJ2-1; TRBD2 matches at 13 bases. The CDR3 contains 19 residues. Germline CDR1 and CDR2: SGHVS and FNYEAQ. V lost 5 bases to trimming and J lost 9 bases; unmatched junction nucleotides: 19. CDR3: CASSVASLAGGPKLGEQFF. DNA for the CDR3: TGTGCCAGCAGCGTCGCCTCACTAGCGGGGGGGCCGAAACTTGGTGAGCAGTTCTTC. Full variable domain (missing parts from reference TRBV7-6 and TRBJ2-1): GAGVSQSPRYKVTKRGQDVALRCDPISGHVSLYWYRQALGQGPEFLTYFNYEAQQDKSGLPNDRFSAERPEGSISTLTIQRTEQRDSAMYRCASSVASLAGGPKLGEQFFGPGTRLTVL.

CDR3 sequence (DNA): TGTGCCAGCAGTCAATCAGGGGTCTTCACTGGAAACACCATATATTTT. Residues: CASSQSGVFTGNTIYF. The V call is TRBV5-5, the J call TRBJ1-3; D is possibly TRBD1 (6 bases). Between the trimmed V and J ends, which lost 5 bases and 2 bases, there was a span of 17 bases. The CDR3 covers 16 residues. Looked up from germline, CDR1 is SGHKS and CDR2 is YYEKEE (reference sequence).

This clone showed up just once. The gene calls are TRBV5-4 and TRBJ1-2, with D hard to call. The germline gives CDR1 SGHNT, CDR2 YYREEE (reference sequence). Trimming removed 3 bases from V and 2 bases from J, with 8 bases in between. This CDR3 contains 13 residues. For the CDR3, the DNA is TGTGCCAGCAGCTCCGAGGGAAACTATGGCTACACCTTC. Protein: CASSSEGNYGYTF.

The chain combines TRBV7-9 with TRBJ2-5; D assignment may be TRBD1 or TRBD2 (5 bases each). The J call may be faulty, since TRBJ2-7 better matches the DNA end. Germline assignment: CDR1 SEHNR and CDR2 FQNEAQ (reference sequence). The CDR3 runs 11 residues. CDR3 sequence reads: CASEGLYEQYF. The CDR3 DNA sequence: TGTGCCAGCGAGGGGCTCTACGAGCAGTACTTC.

The chain links TRBV6-5 to TRBJ2-2; D may be TRBD1 or TRBD2 (5 bases each). Between the trimmed V and J ends, which lost 2 bases and 4 bases, there was a span of 14 bases. The CDR3 is 16 amino acids. Looked up from germline, CDR1 is MNHEY and CDR2 is SVGAGI. For the CDR3, the DNA is TGTGCCAGCAGTTACCGGCCCCCCGGGGCCACCGGGGAGCTGTTTTTT. Its translation: CASSYRPPGATGELFF.

The CDR3 nucleotides are TGTGGGACTTTGGCAGAAGCTTACAATGAGCAGTTCTTC. Amino acids: CGTLAEAYNEQFF. The rearrangement links TRBV28 to TRBJ2-1; D perhaps matches TRBD2 (5 bases). This CDR3 has 13 residues. Germline V gene lookup returns CDR1 MDHEN and CDR2 SYDVKM.

The rearrangement links TRBV28 to TRBJ1-1; TRBD1 might be the D (5 bases). The CDR3 is 14 residues long. Germline CDR1 reads MDHEN; CDR2 reads SYDVKM. V was shortened by 4 bases and J by 0 bases, with 9 bases between the two germline ends. CDR3: CASSSGQMNTEAFF. The CDR3 DNA is TGTGCCAGCAGTTCCGGACAAATGAACACTGAAGCTTTCTTT.

This chain connects TRBV7-7 to TRBJ2-5; 7 positions agree with TRBD1. J lost 3 bases, V lost 6 bases, and 16 bases had no gene match. CDR3 length equals 17 residues. CDR1 is SSHAT and CDR2 is FNYEAQ in the germline V gene (reference sequence). The CDR3 loop reads CASSPLGTGTAKETQYF. Written as DNA, the CDR3 is TGTGCCAGCAGTCCCCTAGGGACGGGGACAGCAAAAGAGACCCAGTACTTC.

The J gene is TRBJ2-1, the V gene TRBV7-2; possible D gene TRBD2, 5 bases. V was trimmed by 8 bases and J by 0 bases, leaving 14 bases between them. The CDR3 has 15 amino acids. Germline V gives CDR1 SGHTA, CDR2 FQGNSA. The CDR3 DNA sequence: TGTGCCAGCGGGGTAGCGCCTAACTCCTACAATGAGCAGTTCTTC. Protein product: CASGVAPNSYNEQFF.

The chain combines TRBV10-3 with TRBJ2-5; 9 bases line up with TRBD2. The CDR3 length is 16 residues. Looked up from germline, CDR1 is ENHRY and CDR2 is SYGVKD. The J segment lost 0 bases and the V segment lost 3 bases, leaving 5 bases of the junction unmatched. As DNA, the CDR3 is TGTGCCATCAGTGAAAGGAGGACTAGCGACCAAGAGACCCAGTACTTC. As protein: CAISERRTSDQETQYF.

This chain connects TRBV28 to TRBJ2-2, with 9 nucleotides matching TRBD2. V was pared by 3 bases and J by 7 bases, with 9 bases of the junction left unmatched. Germline lookup yields CDR1 MDHEN and CDR2 SYDVKM. The CDR3 has 16 residues. The CDR3 here is CASSLLAGPRGGELFF. The CDR3 coding sequence is TGTGCCAGCAGTTTGCTAGCGGGGCCCCGGGGCGGGGAGCTGTTTTTT.

The chain links TRBV20-1 to TRBJ2-7; D is unresolved. The CDR3 length is 11 residues. Germline CDR1 reads DFQATT; CDR2 reads SNEGSKA (reference sequence). V was cut by 1 base and J by 9 bases, with 10 bases left in between. The CDR3 coding sequence is TGCAGTGCTAGAGGTGGGTCGGGGCAGTACTTC. Protein sequence: CSARGGSGQYF.

The V and J genes are TRBV7-2 and TRBJ2-1; D might be TRBD2 (7 bases). The V gene lost 0 bases and the J gene lost 4 bases, with 19 bases spanning the gap. Germline CDR1 SGHTA, CDR2 FQGNSA. This CDR3 contains 18 residues. The CDR3 bases are TGTGCCAGCAGCTTAGCGGGGGGGCGAAACCCATATTACAATGAGCAGTTCTTC. Protein: CASSLAGGRNPYYNEQFF.

The rearrangement links TRBV4-3 to TRBJ2-3; D possibly corresponds to TRBD2 (6 bases). The CDR3 extends over 15 amino acids. CDR1 LGHNA and CDR2 YSLEER come from the germline V gene. V lost 4 bases and J lost 4, with 15 bases in between. The CDR3 here is CASSPGGTGADTQYF. The CDR3 nucleotides are TGCGCCAGCAGCCCAGGCGGTACGGGGGCAGATACGCAGTATTTT.

The chain joins TRBV5-5 to TRBJ2-3, with D possibly TRBD2 on 6 matching bases. Between the trimmed V and J ends, which lost 4 bases and 0 bases, there was a span of 12 bases. Germline V gene lookup returns CDR1 SGHKS and CDR2 YYEKEE (reference sequence). This CDR3 comprises 15 residues. CDR3: CASSAGTVSTDTQYF. The CDR3 region has the DNA TGTGCCAGCAGCGCGGGGACGGTGAGCACAGATACGCAGTATTTT.

A single count supports this clone. The chain employs TRBV7-9 and TRBJ1-4, with 8 bases lining up with TRBD1. The CDR3 spans 14 residues. Trimming at V came to 11 bases and at J to 7 bases, leaving 12 bases not matched to a gene. Germline V gives CDR1 SEHNR, CDR2 FQNEAQ (reference sequence). As DNA, the CDR3 is TGTGCCCTCGGGAGGGACAGGTGGTCTGAAAAACTGTTTTTT. Residues: CALGRDRWSEKLFF.

This chain links TRBV10-3 with TRBJ2-3; D is tentatively TRBD1 or TRBD2 (6 bases each). Trimming shortened V by 2 bases and J by 1 base, and 10 bases separated the two germline ends. The CDR3 loop spans 15 amino acids. Germline loops: CDR1 ENHRY, CDR2 SYGVKD. CDR3 in DNA: TGTGCCATCAGTGAGCCGAGGGGGGGCACAGATACGCAGTATTTT. It translates to CAISEPRGGTDTQYF.

The rearrangement joins TRBV7-9 to TRBJ1-5; 8 bases fit TRBD1. In germline, CDR1 is SEHNR, CDR2 FQNEAQ (reference sequence). The CDR3 consists of 15 residues. J gave up 3 bases and V 5 bases, and 6 bases lay outside the gene matches. CDR3 DNA sequence: TGTGCCAGCAGCCCGCTGACAGGGGTCAATCAGCCCCAGCATTTT. Protein sequence: CASSPLTGVNQPQHF.

The J gene is TRBJ2-1, the V gene TRBV7-9; the match to TRBD2 covers 10 bases. The germline gives CDR1 SEHNR, CDR2 FQNEAQ (reference sequence). V dropped 5 bases and J dropped 0; count of bases not matched to a gene: 4. This CDR3 spans 16 amino acids. The CDR3 reads CASSTSGRGSYNEQFF. The CDR3 nucleotides read TGTGCCAGCAGCACAAGCGGGAGGGGCTCCTACAATGAGCAGTTCTTC.

J is TRBJ2-5 and V is TRBV4-1; perhaps D is TRBD1 or TRBD2 (6 bases each). The CDR3 is 15 residues long. Germline V lookup: CDR1 MGHRA, CDR2 YSYEKL. Trimming stripped 0 bases from V and 4 bases from J, with 12 bases between. The DNA of the CDR3 is TGCGCCAGCAGCCAAGATCCAGAGGGGGGAGAGACCCAGTACTTC. Encoded protein: CASSQDPEGGETQYF.

The chain couples TRBV7-2 to TRBJ1-6; 7 bases line up with TRBD1. J was trimmed by 7 bases and V by 5 bases; bases with no gene match: 8. Germline V gives CDR1 SGHTA, CDR2 FQGNSA. The CDR3 runs 15 residues. The CDR3 region is CASSLRDRLNSPLHF. DNA for the CDR3: TGTGCCAGCAGCCTACGGGACAGACTAAATTCACCCCTCCACTTT.

This clone was counted only a few times. The chain has TRBV7-2 and TRBJ1-5; D is uncertain. The CDR3 covers 15 residues. The V end lost 1 base, the J end lost 0 bases, and 7 bases lay between the germline ends. Germline CDR1 SGHTA, CDR2 FQGNSA. In DNA form, the CDR3 reads TGTGCCAGCAGCTTAGGGTTTTATAGCAATCAGCCCCAGCATTTT. Its translation: CASSLGFYSNQPQHF.

Worth noting for this clone: This same CDR3 is encoded by further DNA sequences in the sample. The DNA of the CDR3 is TGTGCCAGCAGCGCCCCAGGGCATTCACCCCTCCACTTT. The encoded protein is CASSAPGHSPLHF. The chain carries TRBV7-2 and TRBJ1-6, with D perhaps matching TRBD1 (5 bases). Trimming removed 5 bases from V and 8 bases from J, with 10 bases in between. Germline assignment: CDR1 SGHTA and CDR2 FQGNSA. The CDR3 length is 13 residues.